This T cell receptor (beta chain) was profiled in a study of shared clonotypes between healthy human individuals. Study-level background: Researchers assigned three CD4 naive, three CD4 memory, two CD8 naive and one CD8 memory plate to each donor.

The DNA input per sorted-subset replicate PCR was 200 ng, corresponding to tens of thousands of T cell genomes. Methods used by the authors: ImmunoSEQ supplied junction-only sequences lacking quality scores, so filtering was different. Sequenced by immunoSEQ multiplex PCR; TCRdb stores in-frame clones only, minus some. Clone size and the V and J calls come from that table; the DNA yielded D and trimming. The table lists around 550,000 clones, approximately 96% of them singletons. Study-level points and caveats: Non-shared clonotypes had lower generation probabilities than those shared by all four donors.

This clone was counted once. Its antigen is not known. Trimming shortened V by 6 bases and J by 2 bases, and 19 bases separated the two germline ends. Germline lookup yields CDR1 WSHSY and CDR2 SAAADI. The CDR3 loop spans 16 amino acids. The naive CD8 fraction comprised CD45RO-negative cells positively selected for CCR7 and excluded terminally differentiated effector memory CD45RA+ cells. This clonotype was sampled from a woman aged 25 to 39 in good health. The V and J genes are TRBV10-2 and TRBJ1-1; TRBD1 is a possible D gene (6 bases). The sample consisted of naive CD8+ T cells sorted from blood. Here the CDR3 reads CASRGKWTESNTEAFF. DNA of the CDR3: TGCGCCAGCAGAGGCAAGTGGACAGAGAGTAACACTGAAGCTTTCTTT.